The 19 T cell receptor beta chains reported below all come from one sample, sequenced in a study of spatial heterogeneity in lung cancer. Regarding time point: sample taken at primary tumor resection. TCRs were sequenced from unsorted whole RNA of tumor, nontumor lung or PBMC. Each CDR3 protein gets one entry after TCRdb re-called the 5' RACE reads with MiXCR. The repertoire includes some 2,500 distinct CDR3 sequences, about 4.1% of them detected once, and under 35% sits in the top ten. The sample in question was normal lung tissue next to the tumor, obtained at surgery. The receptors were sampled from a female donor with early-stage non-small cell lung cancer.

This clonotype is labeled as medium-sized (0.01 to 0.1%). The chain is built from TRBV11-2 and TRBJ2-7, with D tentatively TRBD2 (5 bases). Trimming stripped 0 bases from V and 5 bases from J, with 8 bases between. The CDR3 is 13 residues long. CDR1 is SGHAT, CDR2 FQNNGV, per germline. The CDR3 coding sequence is TGTGCCAGCAGCTTAGATATGAGGGACGAGCAGTACTTC. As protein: CASSLDMRDEQYF.

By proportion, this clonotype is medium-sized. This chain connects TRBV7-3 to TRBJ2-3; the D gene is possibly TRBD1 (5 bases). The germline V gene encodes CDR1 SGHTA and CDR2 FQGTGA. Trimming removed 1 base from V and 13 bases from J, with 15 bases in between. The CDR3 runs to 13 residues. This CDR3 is CASSLSGQGREYF. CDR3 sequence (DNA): TGTGCCAGCAGCTTAAGTGGTCAGGGCAGGGAGTATTTT.

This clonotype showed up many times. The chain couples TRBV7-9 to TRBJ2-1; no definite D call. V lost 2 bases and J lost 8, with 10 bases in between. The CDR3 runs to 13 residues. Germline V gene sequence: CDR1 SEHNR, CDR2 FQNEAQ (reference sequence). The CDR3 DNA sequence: TGTGCCAGCAGCTTATATACGGGCTATGAGCAGTTCTTC. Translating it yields CASSLYTGYEQFF. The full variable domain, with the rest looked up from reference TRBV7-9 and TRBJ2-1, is DTGVSQNPRHKITKRGQNVTFRCDPISEHNRLYWYRQTLGQGPEFLTYFQNEAQLEKSRLLSDRFSAERPKGSFSTLEIQRTEQGDSAMYLCASSLYTGYEQFFGPGTRLTVL.

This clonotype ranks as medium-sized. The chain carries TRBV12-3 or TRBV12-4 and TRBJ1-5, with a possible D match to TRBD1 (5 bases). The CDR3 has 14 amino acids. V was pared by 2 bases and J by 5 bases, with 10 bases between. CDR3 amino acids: CASSLMGPYQPQHF. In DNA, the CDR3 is TGTGCCAGCAGTTTAATGGGACCTTATCAGCCCCAGCATTTT.

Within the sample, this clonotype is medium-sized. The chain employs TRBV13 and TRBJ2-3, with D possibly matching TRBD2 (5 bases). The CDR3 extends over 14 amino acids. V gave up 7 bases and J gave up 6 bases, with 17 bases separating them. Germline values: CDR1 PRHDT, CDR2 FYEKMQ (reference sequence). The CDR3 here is CASKDRGSTDTQYF. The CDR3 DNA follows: TGTGCCAGCAAAGATCGAGGGAGTACTGATACGCAGTATTTT.

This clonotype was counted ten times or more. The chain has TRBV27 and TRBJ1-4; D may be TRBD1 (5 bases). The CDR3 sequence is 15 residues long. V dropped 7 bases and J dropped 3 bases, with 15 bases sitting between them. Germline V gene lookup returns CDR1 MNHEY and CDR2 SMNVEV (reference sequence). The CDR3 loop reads CASMMLGVPNEKLFF. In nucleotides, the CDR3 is TGTGCCAGCATGATGTTGGGGGTGCCTAATGAAAAACTGTTTTTT.

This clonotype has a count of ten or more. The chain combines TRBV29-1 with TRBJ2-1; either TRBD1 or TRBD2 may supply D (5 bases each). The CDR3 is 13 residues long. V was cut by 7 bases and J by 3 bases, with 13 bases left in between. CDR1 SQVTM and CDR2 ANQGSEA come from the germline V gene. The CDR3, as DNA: TGCAGCGGTGGGGGAGACAGCTACAATGAGCAGTTCTTC. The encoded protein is CSGGGDSYNEQFF.

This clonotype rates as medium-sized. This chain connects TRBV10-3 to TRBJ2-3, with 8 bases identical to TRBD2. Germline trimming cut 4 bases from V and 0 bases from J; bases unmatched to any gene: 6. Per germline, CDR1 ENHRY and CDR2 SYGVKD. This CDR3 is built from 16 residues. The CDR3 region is CAISVGGRTSTDTQYF. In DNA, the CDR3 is TGTGCCATCAGTGTGGGCGGGAGGACTAGCACAGATACGCAGTATTTT.

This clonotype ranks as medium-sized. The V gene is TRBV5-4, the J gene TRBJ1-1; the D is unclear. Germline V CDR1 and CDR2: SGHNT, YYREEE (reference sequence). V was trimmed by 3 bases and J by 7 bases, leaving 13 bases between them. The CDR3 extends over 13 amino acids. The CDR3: CASSWGDGIEAFF. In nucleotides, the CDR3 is TGTGCCAGCAGCTGGGGAGACGGTATTGAAGCTTTCTTT.

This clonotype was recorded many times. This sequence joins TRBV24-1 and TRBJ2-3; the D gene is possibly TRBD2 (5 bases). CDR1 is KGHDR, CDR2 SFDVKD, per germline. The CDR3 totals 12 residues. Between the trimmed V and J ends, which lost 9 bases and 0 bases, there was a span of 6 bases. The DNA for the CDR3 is TGTGCCACCGGCGGGAGCACAGATACGCAGTATTTT. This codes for CATGGSTDTQYF.

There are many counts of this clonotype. The CDR3 protein is CASSQEPSSRVNTEAFF. The CDR3 DNA is TGTGCCAGCAGCCAAGAGCCTTCCTCCCGGGTGAACACTGAAGCTTTCTTT. The chain uses TRBV3-1 and TRBJ1-1, with D unresolved. CDR3 length: 17 amino acids. CDR1 LGHDT and CDR2 YNNKEL come from the germline V gene (reference sequence). Trimming took 0 bases from V and 0 from J, leaving 14 bases between them.

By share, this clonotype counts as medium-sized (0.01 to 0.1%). The CDR3 protein is CASSLAPLSGANVLTF. DNA of the CDR3: TGTGCCAGCAGCTTAGCGCCCCTATCCGGGGCCAACGTCCTGACTTTC. The rearrangement links TRBV7-2 to TRBJ2-6; D is unclear. CDR3 length equals 16 residues. From germline, CDR1 is SGHTA and CDR2 FQGNSA. The V end lost 0 bases, the J end lost 4 bases, and 10 bases lay between the germline ends.

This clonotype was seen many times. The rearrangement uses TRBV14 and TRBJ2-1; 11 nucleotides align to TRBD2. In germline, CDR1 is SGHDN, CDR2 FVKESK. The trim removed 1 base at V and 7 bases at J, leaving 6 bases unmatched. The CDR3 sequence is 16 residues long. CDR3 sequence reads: CASSQVGLAAQNEQFF. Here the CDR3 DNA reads TGTGCCAGCAGCCAAGTGGGACTAGCGGCTCAGAATGAGCAGTTCTTC.

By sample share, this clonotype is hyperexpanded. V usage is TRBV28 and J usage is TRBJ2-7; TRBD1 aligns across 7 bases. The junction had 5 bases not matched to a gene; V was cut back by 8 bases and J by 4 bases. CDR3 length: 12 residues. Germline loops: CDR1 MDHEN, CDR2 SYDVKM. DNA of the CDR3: TGTGCCAGCGGGGGACAGCCGTACGAGCAGTACGTC. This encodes CASGGQPYEQYV.

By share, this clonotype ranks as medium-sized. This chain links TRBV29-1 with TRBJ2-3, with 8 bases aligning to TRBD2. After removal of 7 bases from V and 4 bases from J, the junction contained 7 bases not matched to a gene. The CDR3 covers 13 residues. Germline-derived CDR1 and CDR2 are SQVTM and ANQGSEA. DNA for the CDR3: TGCAGCGCCAGCGGGAGCGGCGCAGATACGCAGTATTTT. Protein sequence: CSASGSGADTQYF.

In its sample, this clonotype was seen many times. The CDR3 region is CASSLQRELRNEQFF. In DNA, the CDR3 is TGTGCCAGCAGTCTTCAGCGGGAGCTCCGAAATGAGCAGTTCTTC. The V gene is TRBV28, the J gene TRBJ2-1, with TRBD2 matching 8 bases. Per germline, CDR1 MDHEN and CDR2 SYDVKM. CDR3 length: 15 residues. The V segment lost 5 bases and the J segment 7 bases; nucleotides outside the gene matches: 10. The full variable domain, rest sourced from reference TRBV28 and TRBJ2-1, is DVKVTQSSRYLVKRTGEKVFLECVQDMDHENMFWYRQDPGLGLRLIYFSYDVKMKEKGDIPEGYSVSREKKERFSLILESASTNQTSMYLCASSLQRELRNEQFFGPGTRLTVL.

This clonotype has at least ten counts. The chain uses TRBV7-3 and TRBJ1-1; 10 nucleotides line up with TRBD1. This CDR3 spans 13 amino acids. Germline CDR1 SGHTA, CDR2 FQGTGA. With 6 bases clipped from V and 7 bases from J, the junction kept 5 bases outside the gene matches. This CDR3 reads CASSRDRGVEAFF. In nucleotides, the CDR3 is TGTGCCAGCAGTCGGGACAGGGGCGTTGAAGCTTTCTTT.

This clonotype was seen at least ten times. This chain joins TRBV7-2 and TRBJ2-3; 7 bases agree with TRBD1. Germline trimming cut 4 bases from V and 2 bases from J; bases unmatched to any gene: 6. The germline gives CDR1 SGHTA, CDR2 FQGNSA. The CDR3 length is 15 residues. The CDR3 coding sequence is TGTGCCAGCAGCTCGATGACAGGGAACACAGATACGCAGTATTTT. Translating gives CASSSMTGNTDTQYF.

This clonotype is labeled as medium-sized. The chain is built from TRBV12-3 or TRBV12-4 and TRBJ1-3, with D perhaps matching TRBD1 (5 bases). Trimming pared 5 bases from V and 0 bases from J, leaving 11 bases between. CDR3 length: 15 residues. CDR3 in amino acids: CASSLQDLSGNTIYF. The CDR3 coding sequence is TGTGCCAGCAGTCTACAGGACCTCTCTGGAAACACCATATATTTT.